One and the same sample provided the 16 T cell receptor beta chains below, sequenced in a study of Ad26.COV2.S vaccination and SARS-CoV-2 variants. Specified treatment: roughly 18 received Ad26.COV2.S at low or high dose, single or two shots; roughly five received placebo; per-sample allocation not given. Samples came from day 63 after the first vaccine or placebo injection. The assay was immunoSEQ multiplex PCR, and TCRdb's table has in-frame clones only and misses some. The table shows about 410,000 clones, with approximately 86% occurring only once. Material: peripheral blood, obtained in a trial of Ad26.COV2.S vaccine versus placebo. The receptors derive from a person aged 18-65 years who received the Ad26.COV2.S COVID-19 vaccine or a placebo.

This clone has only a few counts. V usage is TRBV7-9 and J usage is TRBJ1-1; D not resolved. V was trimmed by 5 bases and J by 1 base, leaving 8 bases between them. This CDR3 has 13 amino acids. The V gene's germline CDR1 is SEHNR and CDR2 FQNEAQ (reference sequence). The chain's CDR3 is CASSPRRNTEAFF. DNA of the CDR3: TGTGCCAGCAGCCCACGACGGAACACTGAAGCTTTCTTT.

The chain recombines TRBV3-1 (or the pseudogene TRBV3-2) with TRBJ2-4, with no clear D. The CDR3 has 15 amino acids. Trimming pared 1 base from V and 6 bases from J, leaving 13 bases between. The V gene's germline CDR1 is LGHDT and CDR2 YNNKEL (reference sequence). For the CDR3, the DNA is TGTGCCAGCAGCCAAGTGTCGGGTCTGGGAAACATTCAGTACTTC. Residues: CASSQVSGLGNIQYF.

The V gene is TRBV4-1, the J gene TRBJ1-4; the match to TRBD1 covers 7 bases. V was pared by 0 bases and J by 8 bases, with 6 bases of the junction left unmatched. CDR3 length: 15 residues. CDR1 and CDR2 (germline): MGHRA, YSYEKL. CDR3 sequence: CASSQETGEGEKLFF. The CDR3 DNA reads as TGCGCCAGCAGCCAAGAAACAGGGGAAGGGGAAAAACTGTTTTTT.

This rearrangement joins TRBV7-8 to TRBJ1-2; unclear D gene. This CDR3 contains 16 residues. Germline assignment: CDR1 SGHVS and CDR2 FQNEAQ. Trimming pared 2 bases from V and 2 bases from J, leaving 15 bases between. CDR3 loop: CASSLFVRASNYGYTF. For the CDR3, the DNA is TGTGCCAGCAGCTTATTTGTTAGAGCTTCAAACTATGGCTACACCTTC.

This chain uses TRBV4-1 with TRBJ2-1; D assignment may be TRBD1 or TRBD2 (5 bases each). Germline V gene data show CDR1 as MGHRA and CDR2 as YSYEKL. Trimming shortened V by 0 bases and J by 10 bases, and 16 bases separated the two germline ends. The CDR3 spans 15 residues. The chain's CDR3 is CASSQDSARGIEQFF. The CDR3, as DNA: TGCGCCAGCAGCCAAGACTCCGCCCGGGGCATAGAGCAGTTCTTC.

This clone was observed a handful of times. This chain connects TRBV7-8 to TRBJ1-5; tentative D call: TRBD1 (5 bases). CDR1 is SGHVS and CDR2 is FQNEAQ in the germline V gene. CDR3 length equals 13 residues. Trimming removed 4 bases from V and 11 bases from J, with 15 bases in between. The CDR3 here is CASSSTALEAQHF. Written as DNA, the CDR3 is TGTGCCAGCAGCTCGACAGCACTAGAGGCCCAGCATTTT.

The genes are TRBV2 and TRBJ2-1; TRBD2 matches at 8 bases. Germline CDR1 SNHLY, CDR2 FYNNEI. After removal of 3 bases from V and 5 bases from J, the junction contained 3 bases not matched to a gene. The CDR3 runs 14 residues. The chain's CDR3 is CASSDQRGHNEQFF. The CDR3 region has the DNA TGTGCCAGCAGTGACCAGCGGGGGCACAATGAGCAGTTCTTC.

V and J are TRBV25-1 and TRBJ1-1, with 8 bases aligning to TRBD1. The J segment lost 0 bases and the V segment lost 6 bases, leaving 3 bases of the junction unmatched. Germline CDR1 is MGHDK and CDR2 is SYGVNS. This CDR3 spans 14 amino acids. CDR3 in amino acids: CASRGQDLNTEAFF. CDR3 DNA: TGTGCCAGCAGGGGACAGGACCTGAACACTGAAGCTTTCTTT.

This clone appeared a single time. The V gene is TRBV5-1, the J gene TRBJ2-1, with 9 bases matching TRBD1. The germline CDR1 and CDR2 sequences are SGHRS and YFSETQ. The CDR3 loop spans 14 amino acids. V shed 9 bases and J 8 bases; nucleotides not matched to a gene: 12. CDR3 sequence: CATALKQGADEQFF. CDR3 DNA sequence: TGCGCCACCGCACTGAAACAGGGGGCGGATGAGCAGTTCTTC. Combining the CDR3 with reference TRBV5-1 and TRBJ2-1 gives the whole variable domain KAGVTQTPRYLIKTRGQQVTLSCSPISGHRSVSWYQQTPGQGLQFLFEYFSETQRNKGNFPGRFSGRQFSNSRSEMNVSTLELGDSALYLCATALKQGADEQFFGPGTRLTVL.

J is TRBJ1-4 and V is TRBV5-5; TRBD1 is a possible D gene (5 bases). This CDR3 is built from 16 residues. V lost 5 bases to trimming and J lost 0 bases, with 14 bases between them. CDR1 SGHKS and CDR2 YYEKEE come from the germline V gene (reference sequence). The CDR3, as DNA: TGTGCCAGCAGGGGGGTCCACGTCACAACTAATGAAAAACTGTTTTTT. This gives the protein CASRGVHVTTNEKLFF.

For the CDR3, the DNA is TGTGCCAGCAGTTACGCCCCGAAAAGCGGGAGGTTGACCCAGTACTTC. This sequence encodes CASSYAPKSGRLTQYF. The genes are TRBV6-2 or TRBV6-3 and TRBJ2-5; 9 bases fit TRBD2. Germline loops: CDR1 MNHEY, CDR2 SVGEGT. CDR3 length: 16 residues. The V segment lost 2 bases and the J segment 7 bases; nucleotides outside the gene matches: 11.

V usage is TRBV3-1 (or the pseudogene TRBV3-2) and J usage is TRBJ2-7; D is unresolved. V gave up 4 bases and J gave up 0 bases, with 10 bases separating them. Looked up from germline, CDR1 is LGHDT and CDR2 is YNNKEL (reference sequence). The CDR3 spans 14 residues. The CDR3 region has the DNA TGTGCCAGCAGCCCTGGGCTGCTCTCCTACGAGCAGTACTTC. Translation: CASSPGLLSYEQYF.

This chain uses TRBV18 with TRBJ1-1, with no clear D. Trimming cost V 4 bases and J 4 bases, with 10 bases left between them. The CDR3 length is 13 residues. Germline assignment: CDR1 KGHSH and CDR2 LQKENI. The CDR3 nucleotides read TGTGCCAGCTCACTAAGGGAGAGCACTGAAGCTTTCTTT. Protein sequence: CASSLRESTEAFF.

The J gene is TRBJ1-3, the V gene TRBV18; 7 bases match TRBD1. The CDR3 consists of 15 residues. V dropped 2 bases and J dropped 2; count of bases not matched to a gene: 3. Germline loops: CDR1 KGHSH, CDR2 LQKENI. The CDR3 reads CASSPSTGAGNTIYF. The CDR3 coding sequence is TGTGCCAGCTCACCATCAACAGGGGCTGGAAACACCATATATTTT.

In its sample, this clone was seen a few times. V gene TRBV5-6 combines with J gene TRBJ2-7; no reliable D call. Trimming cost V 3 bases and J 2 bases, with 6 bases left between them. The CDR3 spans 12 residues. Germline V gene sequence: CDR1 SGHDT, CDR2 YYEEEE. The CDR3 DNA reads as TGTGCCAGCAGCTCGGACCCCTACGAGCAGTACTTC. This translates into CASSSDPYEQYF.

The chain employs TRBV19 and TRBJ1-4, with unresolved D. This CDR3 region has 14 residues. Trimming removed 3 bases from V and 0 bases from J, with 5 bases in between. Germline V CDR1 and CDR2: LNHDA, SQIVND (reference sequence). The CDR3 DNA reads TGTGCCAGTAGTATCCAAGCAACTAATGAAAAACTGTTTTTT. Residues: CASSIQATNEKLFF.